The next 19 T cell receptor beta chains were all read from a single sample in a study of cytomegalovirus exposure and HLA in healthy donors. Amplification used 60 Vbeta primers and 13 Jbeta primers. Method: immunoSEQ multiplex PCR; TCRdb's copy keeps in-frame clones and lacks some. Altogether over 85,000 clones are present, more than 75% being singletons, with the ten largest covering approximately 3.6%. Sequencing used PBMCs. All receptors come from a woman between 40 and 55 years old in good health and CMV-seronegative.

The rearrangement links TRBV5-6 to TRBJ1-2, with TRBD1 matching over 12 bases. In germline, CDR1 is SGHDT, CDR2 YYEEEE. The length of the CDR3 is 14 residues. Unmatched junction bases numbered 8, after V lost 6 bases and J lost 8 bases. The CDR3, as DNA: TGTGCCAGCAACAACCGGGACAGGGGGCCAGGCTACACCTTC. It is translated as CASNNRDRGPGYTF.

This clone was seen a single time. The CDR3 loop is CASSLDRGQSEQYF. The DNA of the CDR3 is TGTGCCAGCAGCCTCGACAGGGGGCAAAGCGAGCAGTACTTC. V gene TRBV9 combines with J gene TRBJ2-7, with 10 bases identical to TRBD1. CDR1 is SGDLS, CDR2 YYNGEE, per germline. V dropped 4 bases and J dropped 6; count of bases not matched to a gene: 7. The CDR3 has 14 residues.

The genes are TRBV28 and TRBJ2-7; D gene unclear. Trimming removed 1 base at V and 3 bases at J, with 7 bases between. This CDR3 has 13 amino acids. Per germline, CDR1 MDHEN and CDR2 SYDVKM. The CDR3 sequence is CASSLSYYYEQYF. In nucleotides, the CDR3 is TGTGCCAGCAGTTTATCTTATTACTACGAGCAGTACTTC. Looking up the rest from reference TRBV28 and TRBJ2-7 gives the full variable domain: DVKVTQSSRYLVKRTGEKVFLECVQDMDHENMFWYRQDPGLGLRLIYFSYDVKMKEKGDIPEGYSVSREKKERFSLILESASTNQTSMYLCASSLSYYYEQYFGPGTRLTVT.

This clone showed up just once. The V call is TRBV4-1, the J call TRBJ2-1, with TRBD1 as a possible D gene (5 bases). CDR1 is MGHRA, CDR2 YSYEKL, per germline. The CDR3 consists of 16 residues. Trimming shortened V by 4 bases and J by 1 base, and 14 bases separated the two germline ends. Here the CDR3 reads CASSRTRLVSYNEQFF. The DNA of the CDR3 is TGCGCCAGCAGCCGGACAAGACTGGTTTCCTACAATGAGCAGTTCTTC.

The V call is TRBV18, the J call TRBJ2-3; weak D call: TRBD2 (6 bases). Germline loops: CDR1 KGHSH, CDR2 LQKENI. Trimming took off 2 bases at V and 6 bases at J, with 12 bases between the two ends. The CDR3 runs to 14 residues. CDR3 nucleotide sequence: TGTGCCAGCTCACCAAGAGGGGAGGAGGATACGCAGTATTTT. Its translation: CASSPRGEEDTQYF.

A few counts support this clone. This chain links TRBV5-4 with TRBJ2-5; 9 nucleotides line up with TRBD2. V shed 0 bases and J 7 bases; nucleotides not matched to a gene: 13. The length of the CDR3 is 17 residues. Germline V gene lookup returns CDR1 SGHNT and CDR2 YYREEE (reference sequence). The CDR3: CASSLDYLAGTGGTQYF. CDR3 coding DNA: TGTGCCAGCAGCTTGGATTATCTAGCGGGGACCGGAGGGACCCAGTACTTC.

This clone was counted only a few times. This chain uses TRBV19 with TRBJ1-1; no reliable D call. V shed 3 bases and J shed 7 bases, with 12 bases lying between them. The CDR3 spans 13 residues. Germline V gene lookup returns CDR1 LNHDA and CDR2 SQIVND (reference sequence). CDR3 nucleotide sequence: TGTGCCAGTAGTATCCTGACAAAGCATGAAGCTTTCTTT. It encodes CASSILTKHEAFF.

The chain couples TRBV28 to TRBJ2-5; 8 bases fit TRBD1. The CDR3 length is 16 residues. V gave up 4 bases and J gave up 3 bases; unmatched junction bases: 10. Per the germline V gene, CDR1 is MDHEN and CDR2 is SYDVKM. For the CDR3, the DNA is TGTGCCAGCAGTTCCTCAGGGGGCGCGAGTGAAGAGACCCAGTACTTC. Its protein is CASSSSGGASEETQYF. Full variable domain (remainder filled in from reference TRBV28 and TRBJ2-5): DVKVTQSSRYLVKRTGEKVFLECVQDMDHENMFWYRQDPGLGLRLIYFSYDVKMKEKGDIPEGYSVSREKKERFSLILESASTNQTSMYLCASSSSGGASEETQYFGPGTRLLVL.

This rearrangement joins TRBV10-3 to TRBJ1-3; D is possibly TRBD1 (5 bases). V lost 8 bases to trimming and J lost 3 bases, with 14 bases between them. CDR3 length equals 14 residues. Germline lookup yields CDR1 ENHRY and CDR2 SYGVKD. CDR3 coding DNA: TGTGCCATCGCCGGCGGGGCGCTTGGAAACACCATATATTTT. This sequence encodes CAIAGGALGNTIYF.

The rearrangement uses TRBV4-2 and TRBJ2-2; D possibly corresponds to TRBD1 (5 bases). Germline V lookup: CDR1 LGHNA, CDR2 YNFKEQ. CDR3 length equals 17 residues. V lost 3 bases and J lost 1, with 15 bases in between. CDR3: CASSHDTQGWNTGELFF. Written as DNA, the CDR3 is TGTGCCAGCAGCCATGATACTCAGGGATGGAACACCGGGGAGCTGTTTTTT.

The V call is TRBV28, the J call TRBJ1-4; 12 bases agree with TRBD1. CDR3 length: 12 residues. With V trimmed by 6 bases and J by 15 bases, 5 bases remained unmatched. In germline, CDR1 is MDHEN, CDR2 SYDVKM. The CDR3 DNA is TGTGCCAGCAGGGGACAGGGGGCCCCAATGTTTTTT. As protein: CASRGQGAPMFF.

The chain combines TRBV25-1 with TRBJ1-2, with TRBD1 identical over 11 bases. After removal of 7 bases from V and 6 bases from J, the junction contained 10 bases not matched to a gene. This CDR3 has 15 amino acids. Germline V gene sequence: CDR1 MGHDK, CDR2 SYGVNS. The CDR3 coding sequence is TGTGCCAGCAAGGGGGACAGGGGGGAAATGAATGGCTACACCTTC. This gives the protein CASKGDRGEMNGYTF.

CDR3 protein: CASSLSLGQRGMELFF. DNA for the CDR3: TGTGCCAGCAGCTTAAGCCTCGGACAGAGGGGTATGGAGCTGTTTTTT. V usage is TRBV7-2 and J usage is TRBJ2-2, with D perhaps TRBD1 (6 bases). V shed 2 bases and J shed 10 bases, with 20 bases lying between them. Germline V lookup: CDR1 SGHTA, CDR2 FQGNSA. This CDR3 has 16 residues. Filled out from reference TRBV7-2 and TRBJ2-2, the complete variable domain reads GAGVSQSPSNKVTEKGKDVELRCDPISGHTALYWYRQSLGQGLEFLIYFQGNSAPDKSGLPSDRFSAERTGGSVSTLTIQRTQQEDSAVYLCASSLSLGQRGMELFFGEGSRLTVL.

The chain recombines TRBV30 with TRBJ2-7; possible D gene TRBD2, 5 bases. The germline V gene encodes CDR1 GTSNPN and CDR2 SVGIG (reference sequence). The CDR3 is 12 amino acids. V was cut by 8 bases and J by 0 bases, with 11 bases left in between. The CDR3 here is CAGGRSSYEQYF. CDR3 nucleotide sequence: TGTGCCGGTGGGAGAAGCTCCTACGAGCAGTACTTC.

A single count supports this clone. The rearrangement uses TRBV6-1 and TRBJ1-1; no clear D gene. CDR3 size: 15 residues. Trimming stripped 3 bases from V and 1 base from J, with 12 bases between. The germline V gene encodes CDR1 MNHNS and CDR2 SASEGT. The CDR3: CASSDRGVGNTEAFF. CDR3 DNA: TGTGCCAGCAGTGATCGCGGGGTGGGGAACACTGAAGCTTTCTTT.

As regards this clone: The sample carries other DNA sequences with the same CDR3. The gene calls are TRBV9 and TRBJ2-3, with 8 bases fitting TRBD2. Trimming removed 0 bases from V and 3 bases from J; junction bases left unmatched: 3. CDR1 SGDLS and CDR2 YYNGEE come from the germline V gene. There are 15 residues in the CDR3. CDR3 nucleotides: TGTGCCAGCAGCGTAGGGGCGGGGGGTACAGATACGCAGTATTTT. This codes for CASSVGAGGTDTQYF.

This chain links TRBV7-3 with TRBJ2-2; 9 bases are shared with TRBD1. V was clipped by 4 bases and J by 4 bases; unmatched bases: 4. The germline CDR1 and CDR2 sequences are SGHTA and FQGTGA. This CDR3 has 15 amino acids. As DNA, the CDR3 is TGTGCCAGCAGCTGGGGGACAGGGTTCACCGGGGAGCTGTTTTTT. Translated, it gives CASSWGTGFTGELFF.

CDR3 sequence: CATFGLRGGYGYTF. CDR3 coding DNA: TGTGCCACCTTCGGCCTCCGGGGTGGCTATGGCTACACCTTC. The chain combines TRBV28 with TRBJ1-2; D is undetermined. V lost 10 bases and J 4 bases, leaving 19 bases between the germline ends. This CDR3 is built from 14 residues. The V gene's germline CDR1 is MDHEN and CDR2 SYDVKM.

The chain employs TRBV4-1 and TRBJ2-1; 11 nucleotides align to TRBD2. CDR1 and CDR2 from the germline V gene are MGHRA and YSYEKL. The length of the CDR3 is 19 residues. V gave up 1 base and J gave up 0 bases; unmatched junction bases: 8. For the CDR3, the DNA is TGCGCCAGCAGCCAAGTCACTAGCGGGGGCATTAGCTCCTACAATGAGCAGTTCTTC. Its translation is CASSQVTSGGISSYNEQFF.